This TCR beta chain was recorded in a study of T cells in Graves' hyperthyroidism and ophthalmopathy. Study outcomes and limitations: Blood also held most thyroid clonotypes expanded beyond 0.001. The model's output predicted ophthalmopathy at a median of around 7 months prior to onset.

In making diagnoses, clinical symptoms, serum thyroxine and TRAb, thyroid ultrasound and orbital computed tomography were all used. A roughly 10 ml volume of fresh peripheral blood provided the PBMCs. This clonotype has a count of ten or more. Its target is unknown. Germline CDR1 reads MDHEN; CDR2 reads SYDVKM. The length of the CDR3 is 15 residues. V lost 8 bases to trimming and J lost 4 bases; unmatched junction nucleotides: 13. Regions amplified from RNA transcripts were the TCR beta CDR3 regions. A first-round RT-PCR of the TCR CDR3 used the HTBI primer set. TCRdb analysed the multiplex PCR reads with MiXCR anew, one entry per CDR3 protein. The table records about 640,000 distinct CDR3 sequences, less than 25% of them present only once.

The TCR was taken from a man aged 25-40 years with Graves' ophthalmopathy. The chain recombines TRBV28 with TRBJ2-5, with TRBD2 identical over 7 bases. The specimen sequenced was blood. The DNA of the CDR3 is TGTGCCAGCCAACCCTTCGGGGGGACGGCAGAGACCCAGTACTTC. It encodes CASQPFGGTAETQYF.